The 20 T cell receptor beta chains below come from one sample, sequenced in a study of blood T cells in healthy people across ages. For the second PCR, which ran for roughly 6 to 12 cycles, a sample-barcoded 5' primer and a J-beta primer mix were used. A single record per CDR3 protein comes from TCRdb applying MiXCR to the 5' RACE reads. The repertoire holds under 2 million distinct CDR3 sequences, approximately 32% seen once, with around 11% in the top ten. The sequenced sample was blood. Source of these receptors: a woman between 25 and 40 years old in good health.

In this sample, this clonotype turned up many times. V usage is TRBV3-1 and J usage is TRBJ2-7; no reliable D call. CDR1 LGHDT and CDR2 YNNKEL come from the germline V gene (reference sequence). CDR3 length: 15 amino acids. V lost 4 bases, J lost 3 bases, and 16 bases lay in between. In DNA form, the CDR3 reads TGTGCCAGCAGCCTAATCGGCTCTCCGCGCTACGAGCAGTACTTC. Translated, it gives CASSLIGSPRYEQYF.

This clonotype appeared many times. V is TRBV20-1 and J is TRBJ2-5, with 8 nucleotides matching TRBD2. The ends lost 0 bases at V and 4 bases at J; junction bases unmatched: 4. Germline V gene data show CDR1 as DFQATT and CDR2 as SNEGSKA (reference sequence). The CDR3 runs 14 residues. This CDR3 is CSARDWAGGETQYF. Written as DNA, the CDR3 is TGCAGTGCTAGAGATTGGGCGGGAGGAGAGACCCAGTACTTC.

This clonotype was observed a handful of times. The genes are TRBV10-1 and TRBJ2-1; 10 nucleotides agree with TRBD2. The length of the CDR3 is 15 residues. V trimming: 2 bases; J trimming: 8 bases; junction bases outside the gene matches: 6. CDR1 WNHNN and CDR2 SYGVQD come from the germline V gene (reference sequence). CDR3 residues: CASSEGAGGPYEQFF. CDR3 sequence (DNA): TGCGCCAGCAGTGAGGGAGCGGGAGGGCCCTATGAGCAGTTCTTC.

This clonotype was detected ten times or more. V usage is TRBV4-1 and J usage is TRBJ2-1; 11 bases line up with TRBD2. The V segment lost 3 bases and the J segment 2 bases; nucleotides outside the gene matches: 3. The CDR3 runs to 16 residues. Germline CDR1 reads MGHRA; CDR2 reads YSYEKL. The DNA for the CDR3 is TGCGCCAGCAGCCAGGGGACTAGCGGCACCTACAATGAGCAGTTCTTC. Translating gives CASSQGTSGTYNEQFF.

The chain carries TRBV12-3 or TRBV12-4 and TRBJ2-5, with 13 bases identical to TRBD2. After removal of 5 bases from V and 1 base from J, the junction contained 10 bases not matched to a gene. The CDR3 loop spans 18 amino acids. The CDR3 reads CASSTSGTSGNLQETQYF. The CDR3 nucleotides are TGTGCCAGCAGTACATCCGGGACTAGCGGGAACCTCCAAGAGACCCAGTACTTC.

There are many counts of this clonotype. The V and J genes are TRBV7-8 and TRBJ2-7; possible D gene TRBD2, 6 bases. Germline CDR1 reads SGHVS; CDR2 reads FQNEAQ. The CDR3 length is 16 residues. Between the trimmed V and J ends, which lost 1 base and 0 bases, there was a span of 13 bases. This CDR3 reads CASSLGGAGPSYEQYF. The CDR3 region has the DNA TGTGCCAGCAGCTTAGGTGGAGCGGGCCCCTCCTACGAGCAGTACTTC.

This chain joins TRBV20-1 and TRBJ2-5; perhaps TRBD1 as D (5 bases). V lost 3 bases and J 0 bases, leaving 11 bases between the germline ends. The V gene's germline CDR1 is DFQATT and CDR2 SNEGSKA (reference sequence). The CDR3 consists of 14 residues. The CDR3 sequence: CSASSSGHQETQYF. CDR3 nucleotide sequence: TGCAGTGCTAGCAGCTCAGGGCACCAAGAGACCCAGTACTTC.

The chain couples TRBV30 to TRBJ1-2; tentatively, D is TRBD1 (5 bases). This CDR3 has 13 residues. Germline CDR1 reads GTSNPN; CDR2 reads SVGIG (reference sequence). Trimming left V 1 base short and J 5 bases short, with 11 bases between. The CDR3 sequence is CAWSDGGWYGYTF. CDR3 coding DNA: TGTGCCTGGAGTGATGGGGGATGGTATGGCTACACCTTC.

CDR3: CASSFLTPGGHDEQYF. Written as DNA, the CDR3 is TGTGCCAGCAGTTTCTTGACCCCGGGGGGCCACGACGAGCAGTACTTC. The rearrangement joins TRBV28 to TRBJ2-7, with TRBD2 as a possible D gene (7 bases). The V gene's germline CDR1 is MDHEN and CDR2 SYDVKM. The germline V and J ends were trimmed by 3 bases and 5 bases, with 20 bases remaining between them. This CDR3 contains 16 residues.

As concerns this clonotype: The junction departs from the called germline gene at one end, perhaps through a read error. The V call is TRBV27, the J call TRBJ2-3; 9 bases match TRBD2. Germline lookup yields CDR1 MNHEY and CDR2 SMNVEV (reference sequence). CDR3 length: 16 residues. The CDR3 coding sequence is TGTGCCGGCAGCCCAAGGACTAGCGAGGGGGGAGATACGCAGTATTTT. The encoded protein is CAGSPRTSEGGDTQYF.

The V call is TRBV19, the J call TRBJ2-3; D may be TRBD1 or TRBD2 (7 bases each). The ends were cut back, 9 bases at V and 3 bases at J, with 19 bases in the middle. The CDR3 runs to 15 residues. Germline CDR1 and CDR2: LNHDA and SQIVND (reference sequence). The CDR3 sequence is CASIAPGGGTDTQYF. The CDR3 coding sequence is TGTGCCAGCATTGCCCCAGGGGGGGGTACAGATACGCAGTATTTT. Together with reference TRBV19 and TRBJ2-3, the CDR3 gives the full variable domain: DGGITQSPKYLFRKEGQNVTLSCEQNLNHDAMYWYRQDPGQGLRLIYYSQIVNDFQKGDIAEGYSVSREKKESFPLTVTSAQKNPTAFYLCASIAPGGGTDTQYFGPGTRLTVL.

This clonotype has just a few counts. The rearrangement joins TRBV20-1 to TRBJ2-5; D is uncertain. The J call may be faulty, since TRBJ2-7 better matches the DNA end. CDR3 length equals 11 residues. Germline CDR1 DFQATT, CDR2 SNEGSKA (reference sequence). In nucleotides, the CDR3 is TGCAGTGCTAGACTATCGAGCGAGCAGTACTTC. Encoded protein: CSARLSSEQYF.

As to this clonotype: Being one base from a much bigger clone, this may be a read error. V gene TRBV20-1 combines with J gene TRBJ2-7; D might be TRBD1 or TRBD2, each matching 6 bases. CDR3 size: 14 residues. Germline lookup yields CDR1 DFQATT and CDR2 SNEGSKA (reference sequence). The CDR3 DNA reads TGCAGTGTTAGAGTTCGGGGGCACTCCTACGAGCAGTACTTC. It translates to CSVRVRGHSYEQYF.

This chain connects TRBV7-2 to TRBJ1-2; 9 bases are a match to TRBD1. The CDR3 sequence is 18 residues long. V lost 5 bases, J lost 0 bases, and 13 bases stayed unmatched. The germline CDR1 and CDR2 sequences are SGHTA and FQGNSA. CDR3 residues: CASSPLAGQGPSNYGYTF. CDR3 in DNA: TGTGCCAGCAGCCCGTTAGCGGGACAGGGACCCTCTAACTATGGCTACACCTTC.

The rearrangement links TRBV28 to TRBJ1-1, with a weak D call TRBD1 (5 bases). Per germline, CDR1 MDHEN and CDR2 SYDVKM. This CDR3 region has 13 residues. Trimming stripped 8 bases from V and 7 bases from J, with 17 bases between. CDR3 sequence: CASQSLTELEAFF. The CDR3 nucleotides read TGTGCCAGCCAGAGCCTGACAGAGCTTGAAGCTTTCTTT.

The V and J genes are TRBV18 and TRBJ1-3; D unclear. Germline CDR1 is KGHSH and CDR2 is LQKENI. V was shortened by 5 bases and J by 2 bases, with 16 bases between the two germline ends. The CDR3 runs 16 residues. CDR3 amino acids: CASSYTVGDAGNTIYF. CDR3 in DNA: TGTGCCAGCTCATACACCGTCGGGGATGCTGGAAACACCATATATTTT.

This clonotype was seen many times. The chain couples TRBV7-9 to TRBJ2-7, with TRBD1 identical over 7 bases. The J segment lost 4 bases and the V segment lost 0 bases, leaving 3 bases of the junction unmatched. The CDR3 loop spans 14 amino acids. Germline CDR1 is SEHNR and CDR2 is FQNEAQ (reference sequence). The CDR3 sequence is CASSLALTGYEQYF. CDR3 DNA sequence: TGTGCCAGCAGCTTAGCCCTGACAGGGTACGAGCAGTACTTC.

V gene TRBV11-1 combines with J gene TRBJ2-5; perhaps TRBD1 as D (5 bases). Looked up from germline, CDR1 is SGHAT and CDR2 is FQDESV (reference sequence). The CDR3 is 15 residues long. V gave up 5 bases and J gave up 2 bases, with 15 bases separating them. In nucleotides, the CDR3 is TGTGCCAGCAGCCACCAACCGACAGCACAAGAGACCCAGTACTTC. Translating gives CASSHQPTAQETQYF.

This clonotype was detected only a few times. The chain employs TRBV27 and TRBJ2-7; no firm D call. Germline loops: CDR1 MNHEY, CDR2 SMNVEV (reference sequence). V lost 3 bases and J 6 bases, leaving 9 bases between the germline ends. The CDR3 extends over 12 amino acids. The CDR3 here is CASSFNGFEQYF. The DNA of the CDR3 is TGTGCCAGCAGTTTTAATGGGTTCGAGCAGTACTTC.

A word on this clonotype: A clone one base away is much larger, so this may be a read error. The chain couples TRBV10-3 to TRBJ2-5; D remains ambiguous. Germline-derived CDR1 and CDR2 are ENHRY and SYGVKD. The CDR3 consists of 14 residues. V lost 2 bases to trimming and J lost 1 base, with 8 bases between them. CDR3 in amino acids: CAISEDGAQETQYF. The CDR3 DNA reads TGTGCCATCAGTGAGGACGGCGCCCAAGAGACCCAGTACTTC.